The 32 T cell receptor beta chains presented below share a single source sample, sequenced in a study of blood T cells in healthy people across ages. The authors ran a second PCR of about 7 to 11 cycles using a sample-barcoded 5' primer and a J-beta primer mix. Using its own MiXCR run on the 5' RACE reads, TCRdb lists one record per CDR3 protein. The data contain 1,800,000 or so distinct CDR3 sequences, about two fifths of them singletons. Source material: blood. The receptors here all came from a human donor in good health.

This sequence joins TRBV7-2 and TRBJ2-3; 9 nucleotides match TRBD2. The CDR3 has 17 amino acids. The V gene's germline CDR1 is SGHTA and CDR2 FQGNSA. J gave up 2 bases and V 2 bases, and 8 bases lay outside the gene matches. DNA for the CDR3: TGTGCCAGCAGCTTAATTCCGTCTAGCGGGGCCACAGATACGCAGTATTTT. Translation gives CASSLIPSSGATDTQYF.

This clonotype was counted a few times. This chain uses TRBV4-3 with TRBJ2-7; 7 positions match TRBD2. V trimming: 4 bases; J trimming: 2 bases; junction bases outside the gene matches: 11. Per the germline V gene, CDR1 is LGHNA and CDR2 is YSLEER. The CDR3 sequence is 16 residues long. CDR3 protein: CASSLRGPAGTYEQYF. The CDR3 DNA follows: TGCGCCAGCAGCCTCCGTGGGCCAGCGGGGACCTACGAGCAGTACTTC.

On this clonotype itself: Relative to the germline gene, one junction end is altered; a read error may explain this. The chain links TRBV12-3 or TRBV12-4 to TRBJ1-1, with TRBD1 as a possible D gene (5 bases). There are 11 residues in the CDR3. The CDR3: CTSSFAGEAFF. The CDR3 DNA sequence: TGTACCAGCAGTTTCGCAGGGGAAGCTTTCTTT.

The rearrangement uses TRBV7-3 and TRBJ1-1; D remains ambiguous. This CDR3 is 16 amino acids long. V was shortened by 5 bases and J by 8 bases, with 24 bases between the two germline ends. CDR1 and CDR2 from the germline V gene are SGHTA and FQGTGA. The CDR3 here is CASSGVPANGKWEAFF. DNA for the CDR3: TGTGCCAGCAGCGGAGTTCCGGCAAATGGGAAGTGGGAAGCTTTCTTT.

Regarding this clonotype: A read error may account for a junction end that differs from germline. V usage is TRBV27 and J usage is TRBJ1-2; D is unclear. Per germline, CDR1 MNHEY and CDR2 SMNVEV (reference sequence). The length of the CDR3 is 13 residues. CDR3 coding DNA: TGTGCCAGCAGTCAAAGGGAAGGACGTGGCTGCACCTTC. Encoded protein: CASSQREGRGCTF.

This rearrangement joins TRBV5-1 to TRBJ2-1; 12 bases fit TRBD2. V was clipped by 6 bases and J by 8 bases; unmatched bases: 12. The germline gives CDR1 SGHRS, CDR2 YFSETQ. The CDR3 loop spans 16 amino acids. The CDR3 DNA reads TGCGCCAGCAACGCCCAAGGACTAGCGGGGTGGGATGAGCAGTTCTTC. Protein: CASNAQGLAGWDEQFF. Supplemented by reference TRBV5-1 and TRBJ2-1, the full variable domain reads KAGVTQTPRYLIKTRGQQVTLSCSPISGHRSVSWYQQTPGQGLQFLFEYFSETQRNKGNFPGRFSGRQFSNSRSEMNVSTLELGDSALYLCASNAQGLAGWDEQFFGPGTRLTVL.

This sequence joins TRBV5-1 and TRBJ2-5; D not resolved. In germline, CDR1 is SGHRS, CDR2 YFSETQ. The CDR3 covers 16 residues. V was clipped by 2 bases and J by 2 bases, with 16 bases between them. CDR3 coding DNA: TGCGCCAGCAGCTTTTTCTTATTAGCCGGACAAGAGACCCAGTACTTC. Encoded protein: CASSFFLLAGQETQYF.

This clonotype was counted a few times. V gene TRBV10-3 combines with J gene TRBJ1-4; D not resolved. The CDR3 totals 11 residues. Per germline, CDR1 ENHRY and CDR2 SYGVKD. The V end was cut by 10 bases, the J end by 12 bases, with 15 bases between. Here the CDR3 DNA reads TGTGCCACTCGACTAGGCCAAGAACTGTTTTTT. Residues: CATRLGQELFF.

The chain has TRBV7-9 and TRBJ2-3, with 9 bases lining up with TRBD1. Unmatched junction bases numbered 14, after V lost 2 bases and J lost 2 bases. This CDR3 spans 19 amino acids. Germline CDR1 is SEHNR and CDR2 is FQNEAQ (reference sequence). CDR3 region: CASSLPDRGSPRFTDTQYF. DNA for the CDR3: TGTGCCAGCAGCTTACCTGACAGGGGGTCACCTCGTTTCACAGATACGCAGTATTTT. The whole variable domain, remainder taken from reference TRBV7-9 and TRBJ2-3, is DTGVSQNPRHKITKRGQNVTFRCDPISEHNRLYWYRQTLGQGPEFLTYFQNEAQLEKSRLLSDRFSAERPKGSFSTLEIQRTEQGDSAMYLCASSLPDRGSPRFTDTQYFGPGTRLTVL.

A note on this clonotype: This may arise from a read error, as a much more abundant clone is one base away. The CDR3 is CSARRGLQETHYF. The DNA of the CDR3 is TGCAGTGCTAGAAGGGGATTACAAGAGACCCACTACTTC. The rearrangement links TRBV20-1 to TRBJ2-5; TRBD1 is a possible D gene (5 bases). Per germline, CDR1 DFQATT and CDR2 SNEGSKA (reference sequence). The CDR3 is 13 amino acids.

V gene TRBV5-1 combines with J gene TRBJ1-6; TRBD1 might be the D (5 bases). Trimming took off 5 bases at V and 7 bases at J, with 13 bases between the two ends. The V gene's germline CDR1 is SGHRS and CDR2 YFSETQ. The CDR3 is 14 amino acids. The CDR3 nucleotides are TGCGCCAGCAGTTGGGGACCGGACAATTCACCCCTCCACTTT. Residues: CASSWGPDNSPLHF.

The chain couples TRBV5-1 to TRBJ1-1, with a possible D match to TRBD1 (5 bases). Trimming took 4 bases from V and 0 from J, leaving 22 bases between them. The CDR3 runs 18 residues. Per germline, CDR1 SGHRS and CDR2 YFSETQ. The CDR3 DNA reads as TGCGCCAGCAGCCCCAGGATTTACGACAGCCTCATGAACACTGAAGCTTTCTTT. Translating it yields CASSPRIYDSLMNTEAFF.

In its sample, this clonotype was seen a few times. A junction boundary mismatches the germline segment, possibly from a read error. The chain uses TRBV11-2 and TRBJ1-2, with no clear D. The CDR3 is made up of 14 amino acids. Per germline, CDR1 SGHAT and CDR2 FQNNGV. CDR3: CVSSLVTGSYGYTF. The CDR3 DNA sequence: TGTGTCAGCAGCTTAGTAACGGGGTCCTATGGCTACACCTTC. Full variable domain (remainder filled in from reference TRBV11-2 and TRBJ1-2): EAGVAQSPRYKIIEKRQSVAFWCNPISGHATLYWYQQILGQGPKLLIQFQNNGVVDDSQLPKDRFSAERLKGVDSTLKIQPAKLEDSAVYLCVSSLVTGSYGYTFGSGTRLTVV.

The chain links TRBV10-3 to TRBJ1-2; the match to TRBD1 covers 8 bases. CDR1 and CDR2 from the germline V gene are ENHRY and SYGVKD. The CDR3 is made up of 13 amino acids. The V and J ends lost 2 bases and 7 bases, in that order; junction bases with no gene match: 3. This CDR3 is CAISEGQGSGYTF. The CDR3 coding sequence is TGTGCCATCAGTGAGGGACAGGGAAGTGGCTACACCTTC.

This clonotype turned up a few times. The chain joins TRBV5-1 to TRBJ2-1; 8 positions match TRBD1. The ends lost 7 bases at V and 3 bases at J; junction bases unmatched: 6. This CDR3 is 14 amino acids long. The germline V gene has CDR1 SGHRS and CDR2 YFSETQ. The CDR3 nucleotides read TGCGCCAGCGGCAAGGGACAGGTCTACAATGAGCAGTTCTTC. This translates into CASGKGQVYNEQFF.

The chain employs TRBV29-1 and TRBJ1-2; the D is unclear. The CDR3 length is 13 residues. The V gene's germline CDR1 is SQVTM and CDR2 ANQGSEA. V shed 4 bases and J shed 4 bases, with 13 bases lying between them. The CDR3 bases are TGCAGCGTTGGAGGAGAGACAATCTATGGCTACACCTTC. Protein product: CSVGGETIYGYTF. Variable domain in full (rest from reference TRBV29-1 and TRBJ1-2): SAVISQKPSRDICQRGTSLTIQCQVDSQVTMMFWYRQQPGQSLTLIATANQGSEATYESGFVIDKFPISRPNLTFSTLTVSNMSPEDSSIYLCSVGGETIYGYTFGSGTRLTVV.

The chain employs TRBV7-9 and TRBJ1-4; 7 bases map to TRBD1. Germline V gene sequence: CDR1 SEHNR, CDR2 FQNEAQ (reference sequence). This CDR3 has 16 amino acids. The J segment lost 7 bases and the V segment lost 4 bases, leaving 12 bases of the junction unmatched. CDR3 bases: TGTGCCAGCAGCTCTGGCGACAGGGCTGGAGCTGAAAAACTGTTTTTT. It translates to CASSSGDRAGAEKLFF.

This clonotype was picked up many times. This chain uses TRBV5-1 with TRBJ2-4; 15 bases align to TRBD2. Germline V CDR1 and CDR2: SGHRS, YFSETQ. The CDR3 extends over 18 amino acids. V was pared by 4 bases and J by 7 bases, with 12 bases of the junction left unmatched. CDR3 protein: CASSPTGLAGGRGNIQYF. The CDR3 nucleotides are TGCGCCAGCAGCCCGACAGGACTAGCGGGGGGGCGAGGGAACATTCAGTACTTC. The variable domain in full, completed from reference TRBV5-1 and TRBJ2-4, reads KAGVTQTPRYLIKTRGQQVTLSCSPISGHRSVSWYQQTPGQGLQFLFEYFSETQRNKGNFPGRFSGRQFSNSRSEMNVSTLELGDSALYLCASSPTGLAGGRGNIQYFGAGTRLSVL.

About this clonotype: A junction end diverges from the germline sequence, so it may reflect a read error. This chain joins TRBV7-9 and TRBJ1-5; 9 nucleotides line up with TRBD1. This CDR3 region has 16 residues. Germline CDR1 is SEHNR and CDR2 is FQNEAQ (reference sequence). DNA of the CDR3: TGTGCCAGCAACTTAGGGACAGGGCCGAGCAATCGGCCCCAGCATTTT. Protein: CASNLGTGPSNRPQHF.

This chain uses TRBV5-5 with TRBJ1-1; D gene unclear. This CDR3 has 14 amino acids. V lost 2 bases, J lost 14 bases, and 22 bases lay in between. Germline CDR1 reads SGHKS; CDR2 reads YYEKEE (reference sequence). CDR3 amino acids: CASSFRTLRNEQFF. CDR3 coding DNA: TGTGCCAGCAGCTTTCGGACTCTCCGCAATGAGCAGTTCTTT.

This clonotype has a handful of counts. The chain has TRBV28 and TRBJ2-5; no clear D gene. V was pared by 4 bases and J by 1 base, with 7 bases between. Germline CDR1 and CDR2: MDHEN and SYDVKM. The CDR3 is 13 amino acids. The CDR3 region is CASSSRFQETQYF. CDR3 nucleotides: TGTGCCAGCAGTTCCCGGTTCCAAGAGACCCAGTACTTC.

This chain links TRBV7-9 with TRBJ2-1; D may be TRBD2 (5 bases). V lost 5 bases, J lost 10 bases, and 15 bases lay in between. The germline CDR1 and CDR2 sequences are SEHNR and FQNEAQ (reference sequence). This CDR3 contains 13 residues. The CDR3 sequence is CASSGSGDYEQFF. The CDR3 region has the DNA TGTGCCAGCAGCGGAAGCGGAGACTACGAGCAGTTCTTC. The full variable domain, completed using reference TRBV7-9 and TRBJ2-1, is DTGVSQNPRHKITKRGQNVTFRCDPISEHNRLYWYRQTLGQGPEFLTYFQNEAQLEKSRLLSDRFSAERPKGSFSTLEIQRTEQGDSAMYLCASSGSGDYEQFFGPGTRLTVL.

This clonotype was counted between two and nine times. The V and J genes are TRBV6-5 and TRBJ1-2; D is possibly TRBD1 (6 bases). The germline V and J ends were trimmed by 8 bases and 8 bases, with 15 bases remaining between them. Germline assignment: CDR1 MNHEY and CDR2 SVGAGI. The CDR3 sequence is 12 residues long. The CDR3: CASSTGGWGYTF. The DNA of the CDR3 is TGTGCCAGCTCGACAGGCGGATGGGGCTACACCTTC.

This clonotype came up once. The chain has TRBV4-3 and TRBJ2-7; 7 bases fit TRBD1. The CDR3 contains 16 residues. The germline CDR1 and CDR2 sequences are LGHNA and YSLEER. Germline trimming cut 4 bases from V and 4 bases from J; bases unmatched to any gene: 13. Here the CDR3 DNA reads TGCGCCAGCAGCCGAGAAGGGCCAGGGGGTGGATACGAGCAGTACTTC. Translation gives CASSREGPGGGYEQYF.

This clonotype was observed at least ten times. This rearrangement joins TRBV5-1 to TRBJ1-6; D is ambiguous. The CDR3 loop spans 16 amino acids. Germline CDR1 SGHRS, CDR2 YFSETQ. The V gene lost 4 bases and the J gene lost 0 bases, with 11 bases spanning the gap. The CDR3 sequence is CASSLDGSSYNSPLHF. CDR3 coding DNA: TGCGCCAGCAGCCTGGACGGCAGCTCCTATAATTCACCCCTCCACTTT. Combining the CDR3 with reference TRBV5-1 and TRBJ1-6 gives the whole variable domain KAGVTQTPRYLIKTRGQQVTLSCSPISGHRSVSWYQQTPGQGLQFLFEYFSETQRNKGNFPGRFSGRQFSNSRSEMNVSTLELGDSALYLCASSLDGSSYNSPLHFGNGTRLTVT.

The V call is TRBV7-2, the J call TRBJ2-7, with D unclear. V lost 3 bases to trimming and J lost 2 bases, with 11 bases between them. The germline gives CDR1 SGHTA, CDR2 FQGNSA. The CDR3 is 14 residues long. The chain's CDR3 is CASSFAGRTYEQYF. The CDR3 DNA follows: TGTGCCAGCAGCTTCGCAGGACGGACCTACGAGCAGTACTTC.

Comment on this clonotype: The conserved phenylalanine or tryptophan normally closing the CDR3 is absent here, so this likely arose from a read error. This rearrangement joins TRBV3-1 to TRBJ2-3; 10 nucleotides match TRBD1. The CDR3 totals 15 residues. V lost 4 bases to trimming and J lost 1 base; unmatched junction nucleotides: 2. In germline, CDR1 is LGHDT, CDR2 YNNKEL (reference sequence). The CDR3 DNA reads TGTGCCAGCAGCCTCGGGACAGGGGGCACAGATACGCAGTATTCT. It specifies CASSLGTGGTDTQYS.

This clonotype was seen a few times. This chain links TRBV4-2 with TRBJ1-2; 8 bases are a match to TRBD1. Germline CDR1 reads LGHNA; CDR2 reads YNFKEQ. The CDR3 is 19 amino acids. V was clipped by 0 bases and J by 5 bases; unmatched bases: 17. The CDR3 nucleotides read TGTGCCAGCAGCCAAGACTCCCCCCGGACAGGGTCTCCATCGTATGGCTACACCTTC. It codes for CASSQDSPRTGSPSYGYTF.

This chain uses TRBV7-9 with TRBJ2-1, with D tentatively TRBD2 (5 bases). The CDR3 has 16 amino acids. Trimming stripped 2 bases from V and 2 bases from J, with 13 bases between. CDR1 is SEHNR, CDR2 FQNEAQ, per germline (reference sequence). CDR3 DNA: TGTGCCAGCAGCTTATTTGCGGGCGGTACCTACAATGAGCAGTTCTTC. Protein product: CASSLFAGGTYNEQFF.

The V call is TRBV4-3, the J call TRBJ2-3, with 7 bases fitting TRBD2. Germline V gene lookup returns CDR1 LGHNA and CDR2 YSLEER. The CDR3 covers 14 residues. V shed 1 base and J 7 bases; nucleotides not matched to a gene: 5. In DNA form, the CDR3 reads TGCGCCAGCAGCCAAGGGGGGGGTGGATATACGCAGTATTTT. This encodes CASSQGGGGYTQYF.

As concerns this clonotype: An end of the junction does not agree with germline; a read error may underlie this. The chain has TRBV3-1 and TRBJ2-4; 8 bases map to TRBD2. CDR1 and CDR2 (germline): LGHDT, YNNKEL (reference sequence). This CDR3 is 14 amino acids long. DNA of the CDR3: TGTGCCTGCAGCCAATCGGGGGGGGAAAACATTCAGTACTTC. Translation: CACSQSGGENIQYF.

The rearrangement uses TRBV12-3 or TRBV12-4 and TRBJ1-5, with D hard to call. V lost 2 bases to trimming and J lost 5 bases, with 7 bases between them. This CDR3 contains 13 residues. CDR3: CASSLNPDQPQHF. Here the CDR3 DNA reads TGTGCCAGCAGTTTAAACCCGGATCAGCCCCAGCATTTT.